These T cell receptor beta chains were read from a single sample in a study of blood T cell repertoires in COVID-19. This table comes from immunoSEQ multiplex PCR, and its TCRdb copy is limited to in-frame clones, with some not included. The sample shows around 300,000 clones, about nine tenths of them seen only once. The sequencing input was peripheral blood. Source of these receptors: a woman younger than 45 with COVID-19, enrolled during active disease. Both conserved end residues are part of each CDR3. The D gene is left open where the match is weak. Clone size is shown for a subset of rows, as once, few, many or a class of expanded clone.

CASSPQAGGGNTIYF | TGTGCCAGCAGCCCCCAGGCGGGGGGAGGAAACACCATATATTTT | . | TRBJ1-3 | TRBV7-6 | .
CAWDRGNYGYTF | TGTGCCTGGGACAGGGGTAACTATGGCTACACCTTC | . | TRBJ1-2 | TRBV30 | TRBD1
CAIKQAESEAFF | TGTGCCATCAAACAGGCGGAATCTGAAGCTTTCTTT | . | TRBJ1-1 | TRBV10-3 | .
CASSFRLAGNTGELFF | TGTGCCAGCAGCTTTAGGCTAGCGGGTAACACCGGGGAGCTGTTTTTT | . | TRBJ2-2 | TRBV7-2 | TRBD2
CASSPTGDWEKLFF | TGTGCCAGCAGCCCTACAGGGGATTGGGAAAAACTGTTTTTT | . | TRBJ1-4 | TRBV7-8 | TRBD1
CASSLASANTGELFF | TGTGCCAGCAGTTTAGCTAGCGCGAACACCGGGGAGCTGTTTTTT | once | TRBJ2-2 | TRBV28 | .
CASSQLDRYDTEAFF | TGCGCCAGCAGCCAACTGGACAGGTATGACACTGAAGCTTTCTTT | . | TRBJ1-1 | TRBV4-1 | TRBD1
CASSFFTSGSLLSYEQYF | TGCGCCAGCAGCTTTTTCACTAGCGGGAGTCTACTCTCCTACGAGCAGTACTTC | . | TRBJ2-7 | TRBV5-1 | TRBD2
CASSEDSGSSYEQYF | TGTGCCAGCAGTGAGGATAGCGGGAGCTCCTACGAGCAGTACTTC | . | TRBJ2-7 | TRBV6-1 | TRBD2
CASSEGGGMKLFF | TGTGCCAGCAGTGAAGGGGGAGGGATGAAACTGTTTTTT | . | TRBJ1-4 | TRBV6-1 | .
CASGRLAGSYEQYF | TGTGCCAGCGGGAGACTAGCGGGATCCTACGAGCAGTACTTC | . | TRBJ2-7 | TRBV27 | TRBD2
CASSTNSGSGTDTQYF | TGTGCCAGTAGTACGAACAGCGGGAGCGGGACAGATACGCAGTATTTT | . | TRBJ2-3 | TRBV19 | TRBD2
CASPGSTHYNEQFF | TGTGCCAGCCCCGGTTCTACGCACTACAATGAGCAGTTCTTC | . | TRBJ2-1 | TRBV27 | .
CASSLGQGGEQYF | TGCGCCAGCAGCCTGGGACAGGGTGGCGAGCAGTACTTC | . | TRBJ2-7 | TRBV5-1 | TRBD1
CASSPREFDEQFF | TGTGCCAGCAGCCCGCGGGAGTTCGATGAGCAGTTCTTC | . | TRBJ2-1 | TRBV7-9 | TRBD2
CASNQGTGELFF | TGTGCCAGCAATCAGGGGACCGGGGAGCTGTTTTTT | . | TRBJ2-2 | TRBV11-3 | .
CASTPWQGSTDTQYF | TGTGCCAGCACCCCCTGGCAGGGGAGCACAGATACGCAGTATTTT | . | TRBJ2-3 | TRBV6-5 | .
CASSRGLNEKLFF | TGTGCCAGCAGCCGCGGCCTTAATGAAAAACTGTTTTTT | . | TRBJ1-4 | TRBV11-3 | .
CASLGGVGSSPLHF | TGTGCCAGCTTGGGGGGAGTGGGGAGTTCACCCCTCCACTTT | . | TRBJ1-6 | TRBV28 | .
CASSLRTSGSYEQYF | TGTGCCAGTAGTTTAAGGACTAGCGGGAGCTACGAGCAGTACTTC | few | TRBJ2-7 | TRBV19 | TRBD2
CASSQEGGYTF | TGTGCCAGTTCCCAGGAGGGTGGCTACACCTTC | once | TRBJ1-2 | TRBV18 | .
CASRSDSHSGNTIYF | TGTGCCAGTAGATCGGACAGTCACTCTGGAAACACCATATATTTT | . | TRBJ1-3 | TRBV19 | .
CASSYGDRSSYEQYF | TGTGCCAGCAGTTACGGGGACAGGAGCTCCTACGAGCAGTACTTC | . | TRBJ2-7 | TRBV6-5 | TRBD1